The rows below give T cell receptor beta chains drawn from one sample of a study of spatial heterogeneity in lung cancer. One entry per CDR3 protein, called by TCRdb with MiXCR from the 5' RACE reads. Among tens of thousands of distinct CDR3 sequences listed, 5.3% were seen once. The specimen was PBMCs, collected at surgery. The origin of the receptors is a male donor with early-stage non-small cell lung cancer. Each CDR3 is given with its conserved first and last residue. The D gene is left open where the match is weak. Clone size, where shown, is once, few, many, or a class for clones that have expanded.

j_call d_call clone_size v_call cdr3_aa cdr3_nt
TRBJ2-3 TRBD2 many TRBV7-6 CASSLWGGALTDTQYF TGTGCCAGCAGCTTATGGGGGGGAGCTCTCACAGATACGCAGTATTTT
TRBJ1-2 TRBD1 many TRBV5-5 CASSRYRGLDGYTF TGTGCCAGCAGCCGATACAGGGGGCTTGATGGCTACACCTTC
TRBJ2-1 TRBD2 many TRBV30 CAWTGGGAFAHTGQFF TGTGCCTGGACGGGGGGGGGCGCGTTCGCCCATACCGGTCAGTTCTTC
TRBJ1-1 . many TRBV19 CASQRPGRPTSAEAFF TGTGCCAGTCAAAGACCGGGACGCCCGACGAGCGCTGAAGCTTTCTTT
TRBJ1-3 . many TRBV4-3 CASSQDANTIYF TGCGCCAGCAGCCAAGATGCGAACACCATATATTTT
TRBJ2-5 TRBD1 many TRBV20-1 CSARRTGPQETQYF TGCAGTGCTAGAAGGACAGGCCCCCAAGAGACCCAGTACTTC
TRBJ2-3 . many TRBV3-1 CASSQGTVGDLSTDTQYF TGTGCCAGCAGCCAAGGGACTGTCGGGGACTTGAGCACAGATACGCAGTATTTT
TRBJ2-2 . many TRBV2 CASRVHSNTGELFF TGTGCCAGCAGGGTACATTCGAACACCGGGGAGCTGTTTTTT
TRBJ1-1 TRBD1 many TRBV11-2 CASKTGSMNTEAFF TGTGCCAGCAAGACAGGGAGCATGAACACTGAAGCTTTCTTT
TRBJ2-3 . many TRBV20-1 CSARGRKDTQYF TGCAGTGCTAGGGGCCGCAAAGATACGCAGTATTTT
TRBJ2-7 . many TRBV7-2 CASSPRTGTYEQYF TGTGCCAGCAGCCCTAGGACGGGGACCTACGAGCAGTACTTC
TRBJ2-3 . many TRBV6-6 CASSYPGTDTQYF TGTGCCAGCAGTTACCCAGGGACAGATACGCAGTATTTT
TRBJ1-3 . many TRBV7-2 CASSPVLSGNTIYF TGTGCCAGCAGCCCCGTCCTCTCTGGAAACACCATATATTTT
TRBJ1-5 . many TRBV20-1 CSAREKIGSGRPQHF TGCAGTGCTAGAGAGAAGATTGGCTCCGGGAGGCCCCAGCATTTT
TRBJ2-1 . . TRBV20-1 CSARGRSGANGNEQFF TGCAGTGCTAGGGGGCGGTCGGGAGCAAATGGAAATGAGCAGTTCTTC
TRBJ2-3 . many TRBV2 CASSPDRDTQYF TGTGCCAGCAGCCCCGACAGGGATACGCAGTATTTT
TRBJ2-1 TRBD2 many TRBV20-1 CSARERGGTSGSSYNEQFF TGCAGTGCTAGAGAGAGGGGGGGGACTAGCGGGAGCTCCTACAATGAGCAGTTCTTC
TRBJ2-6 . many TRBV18 CASSPISGANVLTF TGTGCCAGCTCACCCATCTCTGGGGCCAACGTCCTGACTTTC
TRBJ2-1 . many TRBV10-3 CATFAGFSYNEQFF TGTGCCACCTTTGCGGGCTTCTCCTACAATGAGCAGTTCTTC
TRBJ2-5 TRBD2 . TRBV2 CASSEGAGGKTQYF TGTGCCAGCAGTGAAGGAGCGGGAGGGAAGACCCAGTACTTC
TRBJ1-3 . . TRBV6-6 CASSYGSGNTIYF TGTGCCAGCAGTTACGGATCAGGAAACACCATATATTTT
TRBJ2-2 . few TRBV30 CAWSMWGRAGPGELFF TGTGCCTGGTCCATGTGGGGCAGGGCTGGACCCGGGGAGCTGTTTTTT
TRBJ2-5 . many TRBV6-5 CASSYPGSETQYF TGTGCCAGCAGTTACCCCGGGAGCGAGACCCAGTACTTC
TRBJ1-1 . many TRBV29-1 CSVDGEAFF TGCAGCGTTGACGGTGAAGCTTTCTTT
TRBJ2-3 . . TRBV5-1 CASSLDSYSTDTQYF TGCGCCAGCAGCTTGGATAGCTATAGTACAGATACGCAGTATTTT
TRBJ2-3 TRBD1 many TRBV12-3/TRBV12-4 CASSRDRGTDTQYF TGTGCCAGCAGTCGGGACAGGGGCACAGATACGCAGTATTTT
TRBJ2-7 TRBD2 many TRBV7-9 CASSLPGGTSYEQYF TGTGCCAGCAGCCTACCCGGGGGGACTTCCTACGAGCAGTACTTC
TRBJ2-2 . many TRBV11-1 CASSLWLSGAGELFF TGTGCCAGCAGCTTATGGTTGTCAGGGGCCGGGGAGCTGTTTTTT
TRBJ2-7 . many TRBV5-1 CASSFGDTYEQYF TGCGCCAGCAGCTTCGGAGACACCTACGAGCAGTACTTC
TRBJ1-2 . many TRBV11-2 CASSLDRLGYTF TGTGCCAGCAGCTTAGATAGACTGGGCTACACCTTC
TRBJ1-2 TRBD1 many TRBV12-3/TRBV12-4 CASSLTGYDLKGYTF TGTGCCAGCAGTTTGACAGGGTACGACCTGAAGGGCTACACCTTC
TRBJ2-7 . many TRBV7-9 CASSLNRDYEQYF TGTGCCAGCAGCCTCAACAGGGATTACGAGCAGTACTTC
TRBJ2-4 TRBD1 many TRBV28 CASSSFDRGNIQYF TGTGCCAGCAGTTCATTCGACAGGGGGAACATTCAGTACTTC
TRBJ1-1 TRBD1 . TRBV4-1 CASSHTGTATEAFF TGTGCCAGCAGCCATACTGGGACAGCCACTGAAGCTTTCTTT
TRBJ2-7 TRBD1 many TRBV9 CASSVEGQGAEQYF TGTGCCAGCAGCGTAGAGGGACAGGGAGCAGAGCAGTACTTC
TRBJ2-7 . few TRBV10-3 CAISESTRAEQYF TGTGCCATCAGTGAGTCCACGAGGGCCGAGCAGTACTTC
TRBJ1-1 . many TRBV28 CASSLFLLGNTEAFF TGTGCCAGCAGTTTATTTCTCCTGGGGAACACTGAAGCTTTCTTT
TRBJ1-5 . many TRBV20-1 CSARGGESQPQHF TGCAGTGCTAGAGGAGGGGAAAGTCAGCCCCAGCATTTT
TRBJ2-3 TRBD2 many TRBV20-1 CSARTSGRPDTQYF TGCAGTGCTAGGACTAGCGGGAGGCCAGATACGCAGTATTTT
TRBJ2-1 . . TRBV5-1 CASADGGPSSRDEQFF TGCGCCAGCGCCGATGGGGGGCCCAGCTCGAGGGATGAGCAGTTCTTC
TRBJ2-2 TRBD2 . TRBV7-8 CASSLFASGSVRELFF TGTGCCAGCAGCTTATTTGCGAGCGGGAGTGTTAGGGAGCTGTTTTTT
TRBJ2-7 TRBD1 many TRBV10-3 CAISGDRGLSYEQYF TGTGCCATCAGTGGAGACAGGGGACTCTCCTACGAGCAGTACTTC
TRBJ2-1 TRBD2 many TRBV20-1 CSARAYSGSSSYNEQFF TGCAGTGCTAGAGCTTATAGCGGGAGTAGCTCCTACAATGAGCAGTTCTTC
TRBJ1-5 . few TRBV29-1 CSAQENPTQPQHF TGCAGCGCTCAGGAGAATCCCACTCAGCCCCAGCATTTT
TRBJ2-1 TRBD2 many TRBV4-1 CASSPLAGGPYNEQFF TGCGCCAGCAGCCCCCTGGCGGGAGGGCCCTACAATGAGCAGTTCTTC